The rows below give T cell receptor beta chains drawn from one sample of a study of T cell responses to AZD1222 COVID-19 vaccine. Method: immunoSEQ multiplex PCR; TCRdb's copy keeps in-frame clones and lacks some. Of approximately 140,000 clones listed, 80% to 95% are singletons. The material sequenced was peripheral blood, taken 28 days after the second AZD1222 dose. The receptor set was obtained from an adult who received the AZD1222 COVID-19 vaccine. The CDR3 runs from the conserved cysteine through the conserved F or W. Each record gives: J gene, clone size, V gene, D gene, CDR3 protein, CDR3 DNA. A D gene is named only where the DNA matches it firmly. Not every row has a clone size; where given, it reads once, few, many or a size class.

TRBJ1-4 NA TRBV9 NA CASSVGGRLDEKLFF TGTGCCAGCAGCGTAGGTGGGAGACTGGATGAAAAACTGTTTTTT
TRBJ2-3 NA TRBV18 TRBD1 CASSLRTGGSSTDTQYF TGTGCCAGCTCACTACGGACAGGGGGTTCTAGCACAGATACGCAGTATTTT
TRBJ2-1 NA TRBV2 TRBD1 CASSEAAPTGGADEQFF TGTGCCAGCAGTGAAGCAGCTCCGACAGGGGGCGCGGATGAGCAGTTCTTC
TRBJ2-5 NA TRBV4-2 NA CASSEFVLVETQYF TGTGCCAGCAGCGAGTTTGTTCTGGTCGAGACCCAGTACTTC
TRBJ1-5 few TRBV6-6 TRBD1 CASSPGQGLRPQHF TGTGCCAGCAGCCCGGGACAGGGGCTAAGGCCCCAGCATTTT
TRBJ2-7 NA TRBV2 TRBD1 CASSQGVYYEQYF TGTGCCAGCAGCCAGGGGGTATACTACGAGCAGTACTTC
TRBJ1-3 NA TRBV15 NA CATSRESLAFSGNTIYF TGTGCCACCAGCAGAGAGTCACTGGCCTTCTCTGGAAACACCATATATTTT
TRBJ2-1 NA TRBV3-1/TRBV3-2 TRBD2 CASSLATGLAGTRGNEQFF TGTGCCAGCAGCCTAGCTACCGGACTAGCAGGTACTAGAGGGAATGAGCAGTTCTTC
TRBJ2-7 NA TRBV3-1/TRBV3-2 TRBD2 CASTSTTAGGQNKQYF TGTGCCAGCACCTCGACAACAGCGGGAGGGCAAAACAAGCAGTACTTC
TRBJ1-2 NA TRBV6-1 NA CASSEAGGSDYGYTF TGTGCCAGCAGTGAAGCGGGGGGTTCAGACTATGGCTACACCTTC
TRBJ2-1 NA TRBV3-1/TRBV3-2 TRBD2 CASSQETPAGESSYNEQFF TGTGCCAGCAGCCAAGAGACTCCTGCGGGAGAGAGCTCCTACAATGAGCAGTTCTTC
TRBJ1-6 NA TRBV18 NA CASSLTGSVGNSPLHF TGTGCCAGCTCACTTACAGGGAGTGTGGGGAATTCACCCCTCCACTTT
TRBJ1-4 NA TRBV5-1 TRBD1 CASSLAGQPNEKLFF TGCGCCAGCAGCTTGGCGGGACAGCCTAATGAAAAACTGTTTTTT
TRBJ2-1 NA TRBV9 NA CASSVGARGGVGNEQFF TGTGCCAGCAGCGTAGGCGCTAGGGGGGGAGTAGGTAATGAGCAGTTCTTC
TRBJ2-3 once TRBV7-8 TRBD2 CASSLGLAGATTDTQYF TGTGCCAGCAGCTTAGGACTAGCGGGAGCGACCACAGATACGCAGTATTTT
TRBJ1-5 NA TRBV10-3 NA CAISDPRGAQGNQPQHF TGTGCCATCAGTGACCCCCGGGGGGCGCAGGGCAATCAGCCCCAGCATTTT
TRBJ1-2 NA TRBV5-1 NA CASRFDSLYGYTF TGCGCCAGCAGGTTCGACAGCCTCTATGGCTACACCTTC
TRBJ2-2 NA TRBV5-1 TRBD1 CASSFNRGLTGELFF TGCGCCAGCAGCTTTAACAGGGGGCTGACCGGGGAGCTGTTTTTT
TRBJ1-1 NA TRBV7-9 TRBD1 CASSARQGGTEAFF TGTGCCAGCAGCGCTCGACAGGGCGGAACTGAAGCTTTCTTT
TRBJ2-5 NA TRBV5-1 TRBD2 CASSLAGGRETQYF TGCGCCAGCAGCTTGGCGGGAGGGAGAGAGACCCAGTACTTC